The 18 T cell receptor beta chains below come from one sample, sequenced in a study of T cell responses to AZD1222 COVID-19 vaccine (dated by TCRdb to the early 2020s). Library construction relied on the immunoSEQ multiplex PCR assay. Imported from immuneACCESS, the table was reduced by TCRdb to in-frame sequences with V and J called. These copies leave out some clones; in studies compared against another copy, an unresolved V gene accounts for under half, and the cause of the remainder is not known. The sample profile shows 150,000 to 200,000 clones; about 93% of them were found once. About 0.64% of the sample is in the top ten clones. The time point label, read with the paper, signifies: baseline before first vaccination. The sequences come from peripheral blood, collected on day 0 of AZD1222 vaccination. The receptors originated from an adult in good health.

This chain joins TRBV4-1 and TRBJ2-5; 12 nucleotides align to TRBD2. The CDR3 length is 18 residues. J was trimmed by 5 bases and V by 0 bases; bases with no gene match: 10. The germline gives CDR1 MGHRA, CDR2 YSYEKL. The CDR3 DNA sequence: TGCGCCAGCAGCCAAGACGCTAGCGGGAGGGTTGGCGCCGAGACCCAGTACTTC. Protein sequence: CASSQDASGRVGAETQYF.

This clone has just a few counts. The chain uses TRBV5-1 and TRBJ2-2; tentatively, D is TRBD2 (5 bases). Germline CDR1 and CDR2: SGHRS and YFSETQ. There are 15 residues in the CDR3. V was clipped by 0 bases and J by 6 bases, with 12 bases between them. In nucleotides, the CDR3 is TGCGCCAGCAGCTTGGAGGGAGATGGGGCCGGGGAGCTGTTTTTT. Residues: CASSLEGDGAGELFF.

This chain uses TRBV5-1 with TRBJ2-7; maybe TRBD1 (8 bases). Germline V gives CDR1 SGHRS, CDR2 YFSETQ. The V and J ends lost 4 bases and 2 bases respectively, with 16 bases between them. This CDR3 has 15 residues. As DNA, the CDR3 is TGCGCCAGCAGCCCCGGACAGGGACTAACCTACGAGCAGTACTTC. This gives the protein CASSPGQGLTYEQYF.

This sequence joins TRBV4-2 and TRBJ2-7, with TRBD1 matching over 7 bases. The CDR3 is 15 residues long. Germline V gene data show CDR1 as LGHNA and CDR2 as YNFKEQ. With V trimmed by 3 bases and J by 2 bases, 7 bases remained unmatched. The CDR3 sequence: CASSHSSGQAYEQYF. The CDR3 DNA follows: TGTGCCAGCAGCCACTCCTCTGGACAGGCCTACGAGCAGTACTTC.

V usage is TRBV18 and J usage is TRBJ1-1; D is unclear. The CDR3 has 13 residues. Trimming cost V 3 bases and J 6 bases, with 11 bases left between them. From germline, CDR1 is KGHSH and CDR2 LQKENI. As DNA, the CDR3 is TGTGCCAGCTCACCGAACTTGCAGGCTGAAGCTTTCTTT. This encodes CASSPNLQAEAFF.

The rearrangement joins TRBV7-2 to TRBJ1-2; D call uncertain. The CDR3 is 14 residues long. Per the germline V gene, CDR1 is SGHTA and CDR2 is FQGNSA. V was clipped by 5 bases and J by 6 bases, with 16 bases between them. The CDR3 loop reads CASSGRTAADGYTF. The CDR3, as DNA: TGTGCCAGCAGCGGCCGCACCGCCGCCGATGGCTACACCTTC.

The chain couples TRBV5-8 to TRBJ1-2; D is unresolved. Germline CDR1 reads SGHTS; CDR2 reads YDEGEE. The V gene lost 3 bases and the J gene lost 4 bases, with 7 bases spanning the gap. CDR3 length equals 12 residues. CDR3 sequence: CASSWEAYGYTF. CDR3 DNA sequence: TGTGCCAGCAGCTGGGAGGCCTATGGCTACACCTTC.

This chain connects TRBV14 to TRBJ1-1; possibly TRBD1 for D (6 bases). Germline loops: CDR1 SGHDN, CDR2 FVKESK. This CDR3 spans 13 amino acids. V was trimmed by 10 bases and J by 1 base, leaving 13 bases between them. The CDR3 is CATQRGANTEAFF. Here the CDR3 DNA reads TGTGCCACGCAGCGGGGGGCGAACACTGAAGCTTTCTTT.

This clone was recorded only once. The chain has TRBV5-4 and TRBJ1-5; weak D call: TRBD1 (6 bases). This CDR3 has 13 amino acids. From germline, CDR1 is SGHNT and CDR2 YYREEE (reference sequence). V shed 2 bases and J shed 7 bases, with 10 bases lying between them. This chain's CDR3 is CASSLQGDQPQHF. CDR3 sequence (DNA): TGTGCCAGCAGCTTACAGGGAGACCAGCCCCAGCATTTT.

The V gene is TRBV4-1, the J gene TRBJ1-1; D unclear. Trimming stripped 3 bases from V and 0 bases from J, with 14 bases between. Germline lookup yields CDR1 MGHRA and CDR2 YSYEKL. The CDR3 loop spans 16 amino acids. The CDR3 region is CASSQRVGRMNTEAFF. CDR3 nucleotide sequence: TGCGCCAGCAGCCAGCGGGTGGGGAGGATGAACACTGAAGCTTTCTTT.

The genes are TRBV7-9 and TRBJ2-5, with D unclear. V lost 0 bases and J 0 bases, leaving 11 bases between the germline ends. Germline values: CDR1 SEHNR, CDR2 FQNEAQ (reference sequence). The CDR3 runs to 16 residues. DNA for the CDR3: TGTGCCAGCAGCTTAGCGCTCGCCACGTACCAAGAGACCCAGTACTTC. As protein: CASSLALATYQETQYF. Drawing the rest from reference TRBV7-9 and TRBJ2-5, the complete variable domain is DTGVSQNPRHKITKRGQNVTFRCDPISEHNRLYWYRQTLGQGPEFLTYFQNEAQLEKSRLLSDRFSAERPKGSFSTLEIQRTEQGDSAMYLCASSLALATYQETQYFGPGTRLLVL.

The chain has TRBV3-1 (or the pseudogene TRBV3-2) and TRBJ1-5; no definite D call. V lost 1 base and J 7 bases, leaving 11 bases between the germline ends. Germline CDR1 LGHDT, CDR2 YNNKEL (reference sequence). The CDR3 runs to 14 residues. The CDR3, as DNA: TGTGCCAGCAGCCAAGGGGCGGGTTGGCAGCCCCAGCATTTT. Translated: CASSQGAGWQPQHF.

This chain links TRBV19 with TRBJ1-5; D is possibly TRBD1 (5 bases). Germline CDR1 LNHDA, CDR2 SQIVND (reference sequence). The CDR3 is 16 residues long. V lost 4 bases and J 4 bases, leaving 17 bases between the germline ends. The CDR3 DNA reads TGTGCCAGTAGTACAGCGAGGGGCGTACGGAATCAGCCCCAGCATTTT. Translating it yields CASSTARGVRNQPQHF.

The table lists this clone with a count of one. This chain links TRBV27 with TRBJ2-7, with D possibly TRBD2 on 6 matching bases. The CDR3 extends over 15 amino acids. Looked up from germline, CDR1 is MNHEY and CDR2 is SMNVEV (reference sequence). V shed 0 bases and J shed 7 bases, with 16 bases lying between them. DNA of the CDR3: TGTGCCAGCAGTTTATCGGCGGTTGGACTAAGGGAGCAGTACTTC. This sequence encodes CASSLSAVGLREQYF.

The chain couples TRBV3-1 (or the pseudogene TRBV3-2) to TRBJ1-3; D unclear. CDR1 and CDR2 from the germline V gene are LGHDT and YNNKEL (reference sequence). V lost 1 base to trimming and J lost 0 bases, with 7 bases between them. This CDR3 spans 15 amino acids. This CDR3 reads CASSQVALSGNTIYF. CDR3 DNA sequence: TGTGCCAGCAGCCAAGTGGCCCTCTCTGGAAACACCATATATTTT.

V gene TRBV28 combines with J gene TRBJ2-7; D perhaps matches TRBD1 (6 bases). The CDR3 covers 15 residues. V gave up 5 bases and J gave up 2 bases, with 16 bases separating them. Germline loops: CDR1 MDHEN, CDR2 SYDVKM. The CDR3 nucleotides read TGTGCCAGCAGTCAGACAGGCATTGCGACCTACGAGCAGTACTTC. It encodes CASSQTGIATYEQYF. Filled out from reference TRBV28 and TRBJ2-7, the complete variable domain reads DVKVTQSSRYLVKRTGEKVFLECVQDMDHENMFWYRQDPGLGLRLIYFSYDVKMKEKGDIPEGYSVSREKKERFSLILESASTNQTSMYLCASSQTGIATYEQYFGPGTRLTVT.

The V gene is TRBV24-1, the J gene TRBJ1-1, with TRBD1 as a possible D gene (5 bases). Per germline, CDR1 KGHDR and CDR2 SFDVKD. The CDR3 runs 12 residues. The V end lost 3 bases, the J end lost 7 bases, and 8 bases lay between the germline ends. This CDR3 is CATSDGTLEAFF. The DNA for the CDR3 is TGTGCCACCAGTGATGGGACCCTTGAAGCTTTCTTT.

This sequence joins TRBV5-8 and TRBJ1-5; TRBD1 matches 7 bases. The CDR3 has 12 residues. J lost 9 bases, V lost 5 bases, and 5 bases had no gene match. Germline V gives CDR1 SGHTS, CDR2 YDEGEE. The CDR3 here is CASRAGGGPQHF. DNA for the CDR3: TGTGCCAGCAGGGCAGGGGGTGGGCCCCAGCATTTT. The variable domain in full, with the rest retrieved from reference TRBV5-8 and TRBJ1-5, is EAGVTQSPTHLIKTRGQQATLRCSPISGHTSVYWYQQALGLGLQFLLWYDEGEERNRGNFPPRFSGRQFPNYSSELNVNALELEDSALYLCASRAGGGPQHFGDGTRLSIL.